The sequence of this T cell receptor (beta chain) was determined in a study of blood T cell repertoires in COVID-19. Study-level background: The samples span acute and convalescent COVID-19 from the United States, Italy and Spain. PBMCs, B-cell-depleted T cells, or T cells were the source of the cDNA or gDNA that made up the material.

Under the authors' procedure: Cell counts per sample came from amplifying reference gene primers. Generated by immunoSEQ multiplex PCR, the TCRdb table keeps only in-frame clones and is missing some. The V and J calls and clone size are taken from that table; D and trimming were inferred from the DNA. In the table there are 55,000 to 65,000 clones, about nine tenths of which are singletons. Trimming at V came to 4 bases and at J to 7 bases, leaving 12 bases not matched to a gene. The CDR3 contains 15 residues. Germline V CDR1 and CDR2: MDHEN, SYDVKM. This clone has a single count. The specimen sequenced was peripheral blood. The genes are TRBV28 and TRBJ1-2; 7 bases fit TRBD1. The clonotype originates from a human donor in a cohort sampled during active COVID-19. CDR3 DNA: TGTGCCAGCAGTTCCACAGGGGCGCGTGGTCGTGGCTACACCTTC. Its protein is CASSSTGARGRGYTF.